This TCR beta chain was captured in a study of identifying expanded T cells in peripheral blood. Notes on the study in general: Technical replicates showed around 1.2 changed clones; approximately 2 weeks roughly 18; four weeks 19.

Trimming left V 2 bases short and J 4 bases short, with 17 bases between. The CDR3 extends over 15 amino acids. Germline CDR1 is SQVTM and CDR2 is ANQGSEA. No infections or other immune events were documented during collection. In the case of this clone: Its antigen is still unknown.

Produced via immunoSEQ multiplex PCR; TCRdb's table is partial and in-frame only. The sample lists 70,000 to 100,000 clones; more than 75% were seen once. Sequenced input: blood. The chain has TRBV29-1 and TRBJ1-2; possible D gene TRBD1, 5 bases. The clonotype was recovered from a person aged 18-70 years in good health. The CDR3 nucleotides are TGCAGCGTTGAAAAGTCGGGGCAGGATGGCTATGGCTACACCTTC. Amino acids: CSVEKSGQDGYGYTF.